Listed below are T cell receptor beta chains from one sample, sequenced in a study of post-analysis software for immune sequencing data. TCRdb re-called the PCR reads through MiXCR, storing one row per CDR3 protein. Of about 540,000 distinct CDR3 sequences listed, 34% are singletons. The material sequenced was blood. The receptors originated from a girl aged 2-17 years with multiple sclerosis. Each CDR3 is given with its conserved first and last residue. The D gene is left open where the match is weak. Clone size appears in some rows only: once, few, many, or a class for an expanded clone.

V gene	D gene	J gene	clone size	CDR3 protein	CDR3 DNA
TRBV6-4	.	TRBJ2-6	.	CASSRGAGSSSGANVLTF	TGTGCCAGCAGCCGGGGGGCAGGATCTTCCTCTGGGGCCAACGTCCTGACTTTC
TRBV19	.	TRBJ1-2	.	CASRDNYGYTF	TGTGCCAGTAGGGATAACTATGGCTACACCTTC
TRBV27	.	TRBJ2-1	.	CASSLSLGRIVDYNEQFF	TGTGCCAGCAGTTTATCTCTCGGGCGCATCGTAGACTACAATGAGCAGTTCTTC
TRBV20-1	.	TRBJ1-1	few	CSATRRGTEAFF	TGCAGTGCTACGCGAAGGGGCACTGAAGCTTTCTTT
TRBV5-1	TRBD2	TRBJ2-1	few	CASSLGLAGGDEQFF	TGCGCCAGCAGCTTAGGACTAGCGGGGGGGGATGAGCAGTTCTTC
TRBV12-3/TRBV12-4	TRBD1	TRBJ2-7	few	CASSPWDRVGEQYF	TGTGCCAGCAGTCCGTGGGACAGGGTTGGTGAGCAGTACTTC
TRBV27	TRBD2	TRBJ2-3	.	CASGPLAGGDTQYF	TGTGCCAGCGGACCACTAGCGGGGGGGGATACGCAGTATTTT
TRBV6-1	TRBD2	TRBJ2-1	.	CASRLAGAHNEQFF	TGTGCCAGCAGACTAGCGGGGGCCCACAATGAGCAGTTCTTC
TRBV20-1	TRBD2	TRBJ2-7	few	CSATTGTSGGDEQYF	TGCAGTGCCACAACCGGGACTAGCGGGGGAGACGAGCAGTACTTC
TRBV19	TRBD1	TRBJ2-4	.	CASSPDGTGGQNIQYF	TGTGCCAGTAGTCCGGATGGGACAGGGGGGCAAAACATTCAGTACTTC
TRBV6-6	TRBD2	TRBJ2-3	.	CASSSGLAGGLKYF	TGTGCCAGCAGTTCTGGACTAGCGGGAGGTTTAAAGTATTTT
TRBV11-2	TRBD1	TRBJ1-4	few	CASSYSTGGNEKLFF	TGTGCCAGCAGTTACTCGACAGGGGGGAATGAAAAACTGTTTTTT
TRBV7-8	TRBD2	TRBJ2-5	.	CASSSRTSGGKETQYF	TGTGCCAGCAGCTCGAGGACTAGCGGGGGGAAAGAGACCCAGTACTTC
TRBV11-2	.	TRBJ1-6	once	CASSLVFGTANSPLHF	TGTGCCAGCAGCTTAGTCTTCGGAACTGCTAATTCACCCCTCCACTTT
TRBV6-5	.	TRBJ1-1	.	CATTSTDNTEAFF	TGTGCCACCACTTCCACAGATAACACTGAAGCTTTCTTT
TRBV5-1	TRBD1	TRBJ2-7	.	CASRKGQGAPYEQYF	TGCGCCAGCAGGAAGGGGCAGGGGGCCCCCTACGAGCAGTACTTC
TRBV12-3/TRBV12-4	TRBD1	TRBJ2-7	few	CASRDGTGSYEQYF	TGTGCCAGCAGGGACGGGACAGGGTCCTACGAGCAGTACTTC
TRBV5-1	TRBD1	TRBJ1-1	.	CASSLFGQGGTEAFF	TGCGCCAGCAGCTTGTTCGGACAGGGCGGCACTGAAGCTTTCTTT
TRBV12-3/TRBV12-4	.	TRBJ2-1	few	CASRGGENEQFF	TGTGCCAGCAGGGGGGGAGAGAATGAGCAGTTCTTC
TRBV7-9	TRBD2	TRBJ2-3	.	CASSRAGGADTRYF	TGTGCCAGCAGCCGAGCGGGGGGCGCAGATACGCGGTATTTT
TRBV7-3	.	TRBJ2-3	.	CASSHGIGTATDTQYF	TGTGCCAGCAGCCATGGTATTGGGACCGCCACAGATACGCAGTATTTT
TRBV20-1	.	TRBJ1-2	few	CSARVPFYGYTF	TGCAGTGCTAGAGTTCCGTTCTATGGCTACACCTTC
TRBV20-1	TRBD1	TRBJ1-1	.	CSARGGQGDTEAFF	TGCAGTGCTAGAGGGGGACAGGGGGACACTGAAGCTTTCTTT
TRBV18	.	TRBJ2-3	.	CASSPPSRGRGDTQYF	TGTGCCAGCTCACCACCGAGTAGGGGGCGGGGAGATACGCAGTATTTT
TRBV9	.	TRBJ1-1	few	CASSVAGENTEAFF	TGTGCCAGCAGCGTAGCGGGGGAGAACACTGAAGCTTTCTTT
TRBV12-3/TRBV12-4	TRBD2	TRBJ2-1	few	CASSLSSGAAYNEQFF	TGTGCCAGCAGTCTCAGTAGCGGGGCAGCCTACAATGAGCAGTTCTTC
TRBV6-5	TRBD1	TRBJ2-2	few	CASSYLVSRDRGHTGELFF	TGTGCCAGCAGTTATTTGGTTTCTAGGGACAGGGGGCACACCGGGGAGCTGTTTTTT
TRBV3-1	TRBD1	TRBJ1-1	.	CASSRNRGLGSEAFF	TGTGCCAGCAGCCGCAACAGGGGGCTCGGGTCTGAAGCTTTCTTT
TRBV18	.	TRBJ2-5	few	CASSGGANQETQYF	TGTGCCAGCTCGGGGGGAGCGAACCAAGAGACCCAGTACTTC
TRBV25-1	.	TRBJ2-7	few	CASPPPYEQYF	TGTGCCAGCCCTCCGCCCTACGAGCAGTACTTC
TRBV12-3/TRBV12-4	.	TRBJ2-3	.	CASSPTGDAQYF	TGTGCCAGCAGCCCCACGGGAGATGCGCAGTATTTT
TRBV5-8	TRBD1	TRBJ1-4	.	CASSHRTGREKLFF	TGTGCCAGCAGCCACCGGACAGGGCGAGAAAAACTGTTTTTT
TRBV29-1	.	TRBJ2-3	.	CSVEYGEGDTQYF	TGCAGCGTTGAGTATGGGGAAGGAGATACGCAGTATTTT
TRBV4-1	.	TRBJ2-2	once	CASSQHLTGELFF	TGCGCCAGCAGCCAGCACCTCACCGGGGAGCTGTTTTTT
TRBV5-1	TRBD1	TRBJ2-1	few	CASSLEQGAYNEQFF	TGCGCCAGCAGCTTGGAGCAGGGGGCATACAATGAGCAGTTCTTC
TRBV20-1	TRBD1	TRBJ1-5	once	CSARERDRINQPQHF	TGCAGTGCTAGAGAGAGGGACAGGATAAATCAGCCCCAGCATTTT
TRBV5-1	.	TRBJ2-7	.	CASSLLSGTPSYEQYF	TGCGCCAGCAGCTTACTGTCCGGGACTCCCAGCTACGAGCAGTACTTC
TRBV4-1	TRBD1	TRBJ2-1	.	CASSQVTSQGAPYSYNEQFF	TGCGCCAGCAGCCAAGTAACTTCACAGGGGGCTCCTTACTCCTACAATGAGCAGTTCTTC
TRBV10-2	TRBD1	TRBJ2-5	few	CASDRVGQGRVSETQYF	TGCGCCAGCGACAGGGTGGGCCAGGGACGGGTTTCAGAGACCCAGTACTTC
TRBV12-3/TRBV12-4	TRBD1	TRBJ1-4	.	CASTSETGEIDEKLFF	TGTGCCAGCACTTCCGAAACAGGGGAAATAGATGAAAAACTGTTTTTT
TRBV12-3/TRBV12-4	.	TRBJ2-3	.	CASSLGDRERTDTQYF	TGTGCCAGCAGTTTAGGGGACCGTGAAAGAACAGATACGCAGTATTTT
TRBV6-1	TRBD1	TRBJ2-1	few	CASRAGTDYNEQFF	TGTGCCAGCAGAGCCGGGACAGATTACAATGAGCAGTTCTTC
TRBV20-1	.	TRBJ2-5	.	CSARGPGAGETQYF	TGCAGTGCTAGGGGCCCGGGGGCGGGAGAGACCCAGTACTTC
TRBV29-1	TRBD1	TRBJ2-7	few	CSVLPSPGEGQGTYEQYF	TGCAGCGTTCTCCCCTCGCCTGGGGAGGGACAGGGGACATACGAGCAGTACTTC
TRBV19	TRBD2	TRBJ2-5	.	CASSPEKRGGLEETQYF	TGTGCCAGTAGTCCGGAGAAGCGGGGGGGCCTAGAGGAGACCCAGTACTTC
TRBV9	.	TRBJ1-2	few	CASSVELFPNYGYTF	TGTGCCAGCAGCGTAGAACTGTTTCCTAACTATGGCTACACCTTC
TRBV6-5	.	TRBJ1-6	.	CASSYSRESPLHF	TGTGCCAGCAGTTATTCTAGGGAATCACCCCTCCACTTT
TRBV20-1	.	TRBJ2-5	.	CSLQGGAGGETQYF	TGCAGCCTTCAGGGGGGGGCAGGAGGAGAGACCCAGTACTTC
TRBV6-5	.	TRBJ2-1	few	CASSYFGGAKDEQFF	TGTGCCAGCAGTTACTTTGGGGGGGCCAAGGATGAGCAGTTCTTC
TRBV5-1	.	TRBJ1-1	few	CASSSQDRTEAFF	TGCGCCAGCAGCTCCCAAGACAGAACCGAAGCTTTCTTT
TRBV7-8	TRBD1	TRBJ2-7	.	CASSQDRAHEQYF	TGTGCCAGCAGCCAGGACAGGGCGCACGAGCAGTACTTC
TRBV3-1	TRBD1	TRBJ2-3	few	CASSRSGTANAPDTQYF	TGTGCCAGCAGCCGCTCCGGGACAGCCAACGCACCTGATACGCAGTATTTT
TRBV29-1	TRBD2	TRBJ2-3	.	CSVVGLAGESSTDTQYF	TGCAGCGTTGTGGGACTAGCGGGGGAATCTAGCACAGATACGCAGTATTTT
TRBV6-5	.	TRBJ1-1	.	CASSYWEPGQMNTEAFF	TGTGCCAGCAGTTATTGGGAGCCGGGACAAATGAACACTGAAGCTTTCTTT
TRBV2	TRBD2	TRBJ2-5	.	CASHGGGQETQYF	TGTGCCAGCCACGGGGGGGGTCAAGAGACCCAGTACTTC
TRBV7-9	.	TRBJ2-5	.	CASSLEGAMTQYF	TGTGCCAGCAGCTTGGAGGGGGCCATGACCCAGTACTTC
TRBV7-8	.	TRBJ1-5	few	CASSLDPQEPLGPQHF	TGTGCCAGCAGCTTAGACCCCCAGGAGCCGTTGGGGCCCCAGCATTTT
TRBV2	TRBD1	TRBJ2-5	few	CASSEAPGQRLRETQYF	TGTGCCAGCAGTGAGGCGCCGGGACAGCGCCTAAGGGAGACCCAGTACTTC
TRBV3-1	.	TRBJ1-3	.	CASSQRGSGNTIYF	TGTGCCAGCAGCCAAAGGGGATCCGGAAACACCATATATTTT